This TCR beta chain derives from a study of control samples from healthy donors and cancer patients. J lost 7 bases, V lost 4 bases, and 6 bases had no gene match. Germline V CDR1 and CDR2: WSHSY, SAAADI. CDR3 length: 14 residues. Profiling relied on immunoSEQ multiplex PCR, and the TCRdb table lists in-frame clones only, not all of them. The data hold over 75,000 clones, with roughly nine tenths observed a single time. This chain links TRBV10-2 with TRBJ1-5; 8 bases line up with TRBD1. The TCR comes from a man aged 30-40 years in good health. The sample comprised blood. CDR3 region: CASSGTGTGQPQHF. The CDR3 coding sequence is TGCGCCAGCAGTGGGACAGGGACGGGGCAGCCCCAGCATTTT.